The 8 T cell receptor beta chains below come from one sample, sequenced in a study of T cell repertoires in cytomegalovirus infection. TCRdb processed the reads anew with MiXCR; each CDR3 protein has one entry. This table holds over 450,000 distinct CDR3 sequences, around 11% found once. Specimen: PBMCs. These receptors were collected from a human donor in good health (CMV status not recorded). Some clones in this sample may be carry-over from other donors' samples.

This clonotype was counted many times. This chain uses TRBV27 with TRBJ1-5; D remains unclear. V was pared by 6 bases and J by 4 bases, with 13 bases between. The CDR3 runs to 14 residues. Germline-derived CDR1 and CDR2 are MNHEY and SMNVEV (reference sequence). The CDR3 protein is CASSLAGWNQPQHF. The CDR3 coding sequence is TGTGCCAGCAGCCTCGCGGGGTGGAATCAGCCCCAGCATTTT.

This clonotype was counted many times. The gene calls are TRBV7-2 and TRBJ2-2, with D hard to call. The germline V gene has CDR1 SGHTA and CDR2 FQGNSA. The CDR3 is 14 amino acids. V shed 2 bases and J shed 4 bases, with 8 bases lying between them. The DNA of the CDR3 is TGTGCCAGCAGCTTAAGCAGAGCCACCGGGGAGCTGTTTTTT. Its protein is CASSLSRATGELFF.

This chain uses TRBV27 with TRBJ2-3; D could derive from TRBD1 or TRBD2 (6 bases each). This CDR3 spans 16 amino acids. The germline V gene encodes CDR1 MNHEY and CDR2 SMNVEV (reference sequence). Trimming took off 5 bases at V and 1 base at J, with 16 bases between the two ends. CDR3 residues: CASSPGSGARTDTQYF. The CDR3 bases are TGTGCCAGCAGTCCTGGCTCGGGGGCCCGCACAGATACGCAGTATTTT.

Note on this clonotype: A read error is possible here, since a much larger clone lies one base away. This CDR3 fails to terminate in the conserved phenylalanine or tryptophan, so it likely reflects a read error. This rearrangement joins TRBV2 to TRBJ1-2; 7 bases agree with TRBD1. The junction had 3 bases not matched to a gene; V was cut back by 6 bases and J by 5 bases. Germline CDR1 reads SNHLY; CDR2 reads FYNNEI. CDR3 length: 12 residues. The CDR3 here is CASRGTAYGYTS. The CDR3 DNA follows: TGTGCCAGCAGAGGGACAGCTTATGGCTACACCTCC.

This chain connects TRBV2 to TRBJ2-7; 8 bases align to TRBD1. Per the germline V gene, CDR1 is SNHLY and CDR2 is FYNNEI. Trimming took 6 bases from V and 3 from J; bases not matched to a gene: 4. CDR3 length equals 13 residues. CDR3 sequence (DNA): TGTGCCAGCAGGCCGACAGGGGTCTACGAGCAGTACTTC. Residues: CASRPTGVYEQYF.

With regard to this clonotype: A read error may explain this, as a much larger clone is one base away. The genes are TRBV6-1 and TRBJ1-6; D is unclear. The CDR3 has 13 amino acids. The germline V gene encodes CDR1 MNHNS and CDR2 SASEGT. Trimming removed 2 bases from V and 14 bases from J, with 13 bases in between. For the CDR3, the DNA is TGTGCCAGCAGTGAAATGGGAGGTTTGACCCTCCACTTT. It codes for CASSEMGGLTLHF.

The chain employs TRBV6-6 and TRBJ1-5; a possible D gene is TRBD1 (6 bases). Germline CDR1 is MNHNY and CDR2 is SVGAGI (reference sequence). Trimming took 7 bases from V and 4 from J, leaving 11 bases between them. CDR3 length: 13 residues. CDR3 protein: CASIQGRNQPQHF. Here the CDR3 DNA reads TGTGCCAGCATTCAGGGGCGAAATCAGCCCCAGCATTTT.

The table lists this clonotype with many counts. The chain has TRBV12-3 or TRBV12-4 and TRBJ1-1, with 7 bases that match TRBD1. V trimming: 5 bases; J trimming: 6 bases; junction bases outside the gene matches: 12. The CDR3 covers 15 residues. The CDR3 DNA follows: TGTGCCAGCAGTCCACCCTGGGGGAGGGGGCCTGAAGCTTTCTTT. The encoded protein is CASSPPWGRGPEAFF.